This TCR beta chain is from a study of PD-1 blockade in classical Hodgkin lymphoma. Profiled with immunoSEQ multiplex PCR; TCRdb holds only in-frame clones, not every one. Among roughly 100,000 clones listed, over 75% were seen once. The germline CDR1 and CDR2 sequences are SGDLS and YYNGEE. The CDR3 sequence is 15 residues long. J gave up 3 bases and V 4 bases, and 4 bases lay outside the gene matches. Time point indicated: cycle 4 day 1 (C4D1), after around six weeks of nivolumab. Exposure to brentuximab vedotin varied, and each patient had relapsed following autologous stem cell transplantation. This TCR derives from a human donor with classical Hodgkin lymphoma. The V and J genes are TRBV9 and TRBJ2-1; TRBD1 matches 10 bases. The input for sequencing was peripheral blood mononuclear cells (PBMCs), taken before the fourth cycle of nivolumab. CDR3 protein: CASSLTGGVYNEQFF. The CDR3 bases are TGTGCCAGCAGCTTGACAGGGGGCGTCTACAATGAGCAGTTCTTC.